This T cell receptor beta chain was documented in a study of blood T cell repertoires in COVID-19. About the research overall: Both acute and convalescent COVID-19 samples were obtained from the United States, Italy and Spain. T cells, B-cell-depleted T cells, or PBMCs provided the cDNA or gDNA that served as material.

V dropped 4 bases and J dropped 5; count of bases not matched to a gene: 12. CDR3 size: 16 residues. Germline CDR1 reads MDHEN; CDR2 reads SYDVKM. Original methodology: Nucleated cell counts were estimated from reference gene primer amplification. Clones were sequenced by immunoSEQ multiplex PCR, and TCRdb holds only the in-frame ones, with some missing. That table supplies the V and J calls and clone size; D and trimming were determined from the DNA. The table records some 270,000 clones, nearly 90% of them present only once. The sequence was collected from an older woman with COVID-19, enrolled during active disease. The rearrangement joins TRBV28 to TRBJ2-5; 8 bases align to TRBD1. Sequenced input: peripheral blood. The CDR3 sequence: CASSWPGTGGGETQYF. The DNA for the CDR3 is TGTGCCAGCAGTTGGCCAGGGACAGGAGGTGGGGAGACCCAGTACTTC.